This T cell receptor (beta chain) was documented in a study of cytomegalovirus exposure and HLA in healthy donors. The wider study: There were more than 350 genotyped donors. Of these, about 80% fell in the genetic ancestry cluster associated with self-reported Caucasian donors.

Worth noting for this clone: Its antigen is not known.

The PCR made use of 60 Vbeta and 13 Jbeta primers. The table came from immunoSEQ multiplex PCR; TCRdb's copy has only in-frame clones and leaves some out. Altogether over 75,000 clones are present, 70% to 80% being singletons, with the ten largest covering approximately 15%. Study findings and constraints: The authors listed around 150 TCR beta chains as cytomegalovirus-associated. There were some V segments, including TRBV6-2 and TRBV6-3, excluded as indistinguishable. Presence/absence results assume similar sequencing depth per donor, which may not hold.

CDR1 is SGHVS, CDR2 FQNEAQ, per germline. This CDR3 region has 14 residues. The J segment lost 4 bases and the V segment lost 5 bases, leaving 8 bases of the junction unmatched. The TCR originated in a man aged 60 to 75 in good health and CMV-seropositive. The material sequenced was PBMCs. The rearrangement links TRBV7-8 to TRBJ2-7; 7 bases match TRBD1. The CDR3: CASSAPGQTYEQYF. The CDR3 DNA reads as TGTGCCAGCAGCGCCCCGGGACAGACATACGAGCAGTACTTC.